This T cell receptor (beta chain) was recorded in a study of T cell repertoires in cytomegalovirus infection. Across the whole study: It can be stated that public TCR beta signatures indicated CMV infection as well as a matching HLA type.

This clonotype was seen many times. What it binds is unknown. General study results and limits: HLA-C-restricted CMV-specific TCR beta clonotypes were dominant in the ex vivo response. People with CMV and the relevant HLA were identified by cumulative public TCR beta family frequency.

Via MiXCR, TCRdb re-called the reads, giving one row per CDR3 protein. This table has 400,000 to 550,000 distinct CDR3 sequences, approximately 11% appearing once. This CDR3 is 15 amino acids long. Germline V gene data show CDR1 as SGHVS and CDR2 as FNYEAQ. V lost 2 bases, J lost 4 bases, and 15 bases lay in between. The sequenced sample consisted of PBMCs. This chain connects TRBV7-6 to TRBJ2-7; D gene uncertain. This receptor was identified in a human donor in good health (CMV status not recorded). Some clones in this sample may be carry-over from other donors' samples. CDR3 coding DNA: TGTGCCAGCAGCTTAATGGCGGATGGGTGGTACGAGCAGTACTTC. It translates to CASSLMADGWYEQYF.